Below are 16 T cell receptor beta chains sequenced from a single sample in a study of CD8+ T cells in alopecia areata. The sample's treatment: oral pan-JAK inhibitor, 5-10 mg twice daily. Sequencing templates came from extracted RNA that was reverse transcribed into cDNA. Some clones are missing from TCRdb's copy, which holds only in-frame ones; the method was immunoSEQ multiplex PCR. The sample includes under 95,000 clones, 70% to 85% seen only once; the top ten take roughly a sixth. Sequenced here: CD8+ T cells sorted from blood, sampled around week 44, from a patient treated with tofacitinib. The origin of the receptors is a human donor with alopecia areata.

The chain recombines TRBV28 with TRBJ2-7, with 8 positions matching TRBD2. Germline V lookup: CDR1 MDHEN, CDR2 SYDVKM. This CDR3 contains 14 residues. V lost 3 bases and J lost 4; bases outside the gene matches: 5. The CDR3 bases are TGTGCCAGCAGTTTCGGGGGGGCCTTTTACGAGCAGTACTTC. Protein sequence: CASSFGGAFYEQYF. The full variable domain, its missing parts supplied by reference TRBV28 and TRBJ2-7, is DVKVTQSSRYLVKRTGEKVFLECVQDMDHENMFWYRQDPGLGLRLIYFSYDVKMKEKGDIPEGYSVSREKKERFSLILESASTNQTSMYLCASSFGGAFYEQYFGPGTRLTVT.

V and J are TRBV11-3 and TRBJ1-4; 8 positions agree with TRBD1. V shed 6 bases and J 6 bases; nucleotides not matched to a gene: 6. In germline, CDR1 is SGHNT, CDR2 YENEEA. The length of the CDR3 is 14 residues. The CDR3: CASRPRGRDEKLFF. CDR3 nucleotide sequence: TGTGCCAGCAGACCCAGGGGGCGGGATGAAAAACTGTTTTTT.

The chain uses TRBV7-9 and TRBJ1-4, with D unclear. The CDR3 sequence is 17 residues long. V lost 5 bases and J lost 6, with 22 bases in between. Germline CDR1 SEHNR, CDR2 FQNEAQ (reference sequence). CDR3 sequence (DNA): TGTGCCAGCAGCCGCCCGAACGACGGCCGACAAGATGAAAAACTGTTTTTT. This translates into CASSRPNDGRQDEKLFF. Supplemented by reference TRBV7-9 and TRBJ1-4, the full variable domain reads DTGVSQNPRHKITKRGQNVTFRCDPISEHNRLYWYRQTLGQGPEFLTYFQNEAQLEKSRLLSDRFSAERPKGSFSTLEIQRTEQGDSAMYLCASSRPNDGRQDEKLFFGSGTQLSVL.

Turning to this clone: This may be a read error, as it is one base from a much larger clone. J is TRBJ2-7 and V is TRBV7-2; D might be TRBD2 (5 bases). Trimming left V 5 bases short and J 4 bases short, with 6 bases between. Germline CDR1 and CDR2: SGHTA and FQGNSA. This CDR3 is built from 11 residues. The CDR3 loop is CASSEGYEQYF. DNA of the CDR3: TGTGCCAGCAGCGAGGGTTACGAGCAGTACTTC.

V and J are TRBV4-1 and TRBJ2-3, with no clear D. Trimming shortened V by 0 bases and J by 5 bases, and 6 bases separated the two germline ends. Germline V lookup: CDR1 MGHRA, CDR2 YSYEKL. This CDR3 region has 13 residues. In DNA, the CDR3 is TGCGCCAGCAGCCAAGAAGTACGAGATACGCAGTATTTT. The encoded protein is CASSQEVRDTQYF.

The V gene is TRBV18, the J gene TRBJ1-2; D is unresolved. Germline lookup yields CDR1 KGHSH and CDR2 LQKENI. V was pared by 2 bases and J by 4 bases, with 8 bases between. The CDR3 extends over 13 amino acids. The CDR3 loop is CASSPGGGYGYTF. CDR3 bases: TGTGCCAGCTCACCAGGCGGCGGCTATGGCTACACCTTC.

The chain employs TRBV7-9 and TRBJ1-5; 9 bases align to TRBD1. The germline V gene encodes CDR1 SEHNR and CDR2 FQNEAQ (reference sequence). The CDR3 consists of 14 residues. The trim removed 5 bases at V and 6 bases at J, leaving 5 bases unmatched. This chain's CDR3 is CASSTDRGGQPQHF. CDR3 DNA: TGTGCCAGCAGCACCGACAGGGGGGGTCAGCCCCAGCATTTT.

V gene TRBV6-5 combines with J gene TRBJ2-7; no definite D call. In germline, CDR1 is MNHEY, CDR2 SVGAGI. Trimming pared 6 bases from V and 3 bases from J, leaving 18 bases between. The CDR3 covers 15 residues. The CDR3 nucleotides are TGTGCCAGCAGGGGTGGCGTCGGGTGGGTCTACGAGCAGTACTTC. This gives the protein CASRGGVGWVYEQYF.

The chain carries TRBV2 and TRBJ1-5, with D tentatively TRBD1 (6 bases). Between the trimmed V and J ends, which lost 8 bases and 0 bases, there was a span of 17 bases. The CDR3 spans 16 residues. CDR1 is SNHLY, CDR2 FYNNEI, per germline. The CDR3 DNA sequence: TGTGCCAGCGGGGGCTCAGGATTAGTTAGCAATCAGCCCCAGCATTTT. Translated, it gives CASGGSGLVSNQPQHF.

The table lists this clone with a few counts. The V and J genes are TRBV5-1 and TRBJ2-7; perhaps TRBD1 as D (6 bases). V was trimmed by 0 bases and J by 1 base, leaving 11 bases between them. The CDR3 has 15 amino acids. Per germline, CDR1 SGHRS and CDR2 YFSETQ. The CDR3 DNA reads as TGCGCCAGCAGCTTGGGGCAGGGGAGTTCCTACGAGCAGTACTTC. Translating it yields CASSLGQGSSYEQYF.

V and J are TRBV5-6 and TRBJ2-2, with D hard to call. Germline assignment: CDR1 SGHDT and CDR2 YYEEEE. Trimming left V 0 bases short and J 4 bases short, with 4 bases between. The CDR3 is 13 residues long. The CDR3 region is CASSLASTGELFF. The CDR3 DNA follows: TGTGCCAGCAGCTTGGCGAGCACCGGGGAGCTGTTTTTT.

This clone was observed a single time. The J gene is TRBJ2-3, the V gene TRBV7-7; D ambiguous. V lost 5 bases and J lost 1, with 10 bases in between. CDR3 length: 14 residues. The germline V gene has CDR1 SSHAT and CDR2 FNYEAQ (reference sequence). The CDR3 DNA sequence: TGTGCCAGCAGCCCTGACTCAGGCACAGATACGCAGTATTTT. Translating gives CASSPDSGTDTQYF.

The chain has TRBV15 and TRBJ1-1, with D perhaps matching TRBD1 (5 bases). The V end was cut by 0 bases, the J end by 7 bases, with 12 bases between. The CDR3 extends over 14 amino acids. Germline CDR1 reads LNHNV; CDR2 reads YYDKDF (reference sequence). CDR3 loop: CATSRDLGQREAFF. CDR3 nucleotides: TGTGCCACCAGCAGAGATCTAGGACAACGTGAAGCTTTCTTT.

In this sample, this clone turned up a few times. The chain carries TRBV4-3 and TRBJ1-5; D is uncertain. The CDR3 has 15 amino acids. Trimming removed 0 bases at V and 7 bases at J, with 13 bases between. CDR1 is LGHNA and CDR2 is YSLEER in the germline V gene. The CDR3 nucleotides are TGCGCCAGCAGCCAAGATGGTGGTTGGGGACAGCCCCAGCATTTT. It translates to CASSQDGGWGQPQHF.

This sequence joins TRBV6-1 and TRBJ2-1; D ambiguous. The CDR3 extends over 15 amino acids. V lost 2 bases to trimming and J lost 4 bases, with 12 bases between them. Germline V CDR1 and CDR2: MNHNS, SASEGT. The CDR3 reads CASSEMGGDYNEQFF. The DNA for the CDR3 is TGTGCCAGCAGTGAAATGGGTGGAGATTACAATGAGCAGTTCTTC.

This chain connects TRBV7-6 to TRBJ2-2; D is possibly TRBD1 (6 bases). The CDR3 has 16 residues. The germline gives CDR1 SGHVS, CDR2 FNYEAQ. Trimming took off 5 bases at V and 4 bases at J, with 17 bases between the two ends. The CDR3 nucleotides are TGTGCCAGCAGCGGGGTACAGGGTATTGGCACCGGGGAGCTGTTTTTT. It encodes CASSGVQGIGTGELFF. The full variable domain, rest sourced from reference TRBV7-6 and TRBJ2-2, is GAGVSQSPRYKVTKRGQDVALRCDPISGHVSLYWYRQALGQGPEFLTYFNYEAQQDKSGLPNDRFSAERPEGSISTLTIQRTEQRDSAMYRCASSGVQGIGTGELFFGEGSRLTVL.